Each of the 5 T cell receptor beta chains below was sequenced from the same sample in a study of shared clonotypes between healthy human individuals. Measured with immunoSEQ multiplex PCR; TCRdb has only the in-frame clones, and not every one. The sample lists 950,000 to 1,100,000 clones, under 80% occurring once. Sequencing used memory CD4+ T cells sorted from blood. The subset was: CD45RA-negative fraction. These receptors were obtained from a young man in good health.

The V call is TRBV9, the J call TRBJ1-6; no reliable D call. Germline V gene sequence: CDR1 SGDLS, CDR2 YYNGEE. This CDR3 region has 17 residues. Trimming took off 3 bases at V and 0 bases at J, with 13 bases between the two ends. Written as DNA, the CDR3 is TGTGCCAGCAGCGCAGACATCCACAGCTCCTATAATTCACCCCTCCACTTT. Encoded protein: CASSADIHSSYNSPLHF. The full variable domain, completed using reference TRBV9 and TRBJ1-6, is DSGVTQTPKHLITATGQRVTLRCSPRSGDLSVYWYQQSLDQGLQFLIQYYNGEERAKGNILERFSAQQFPDLHSELNLSSLELGDSALYFCASSADIHSSYNSPLHFGNGTRLTVT.

CDR3 DNA: TGCGCCAGCAGTGTGGGACAGGGAGGGTCACCCCTCCACTTT. It yields the protein CASSVGQGGSPLHF. This chain connects TRBV10-2 to TRBJ1-6; 9 nucleotides match TRBD1. V gave up 4 bases and J gave up 10 bases; unmatched junction bases: 5. Germline V gives CDR1 WSHSY, CDR2 SAAADI. The CDR3 totals 14 residues.

The J gene is TRBJ2-7, the V gene TRBV7-2; weak D call: TRBD1 (6 bases). The V gene lost 4 bases and the J gene lost 2 bases, with 12 bases spanning the gap. This CDR3 comprises 14 residues. CDR1 is SGHTA and CDR2 is FQGNSA in the germline V gene. CDR3 protein: CASSSHGTPYEQYF. The DNA of the CDR3 is TGTGCCAGCAGCTCCCATGGGACACCCTACGAGCAGTACTTC.

V gene TRBV7-9 combines with J gene TRBJ1-2; D gene unclear. The CDR3 is 13 amino acids. V lost 4 bases and J lost 0, with 6 bases in between. CDR1 SEHNR and CDR2 FQNEAQ come from the germline V gene (reference sequence). The CDR3 coding sequence is TGTGCCAGCAGCTCTCCCGCTAACTATGGCTACACCTTC. Translated: CASSSPANYGYTF. Full variable domain (missing parts from reference TRBV7-9 and TRBJ1-2): DTGVSQNPRHKITKRGQNVTFRCDPISEHNRLYWYRQTLGQGPEFLTYFQNEAQLEKSRLLSDRFSAERPKGSFSTLEIQRTEQGDSAMYLCASSSPANYGYTFGSGTRLTVV.

The chain carries TRBV21-1 and TRBJ2-5; the table names TRBD1, a call not compared with the DNA. TRBV21-1 is tagged as a pseudogene. CDR3 length equals 15 residues. CDR3 in DNA: TGTGCCAGCACCAATAAACAGGGTAGGCAAGAGACCCAGTACTTC. Amino acid sequence: CASTNKQGRQETQYF.